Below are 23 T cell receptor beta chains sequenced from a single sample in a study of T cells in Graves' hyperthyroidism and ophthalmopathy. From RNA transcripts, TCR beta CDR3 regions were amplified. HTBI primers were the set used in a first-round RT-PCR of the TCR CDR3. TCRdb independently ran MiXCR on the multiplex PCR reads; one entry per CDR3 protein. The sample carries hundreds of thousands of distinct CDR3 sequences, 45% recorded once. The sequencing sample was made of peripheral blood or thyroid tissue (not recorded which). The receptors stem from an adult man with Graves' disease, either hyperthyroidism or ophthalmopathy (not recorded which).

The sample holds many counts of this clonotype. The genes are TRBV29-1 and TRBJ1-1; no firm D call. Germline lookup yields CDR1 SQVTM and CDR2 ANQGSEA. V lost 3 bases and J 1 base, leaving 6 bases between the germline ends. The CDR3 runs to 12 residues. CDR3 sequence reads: CSVDKWNTEAFF. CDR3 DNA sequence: TGCAGCGTTGATAAGTGGAACACTGAAGCTTTCTTT.

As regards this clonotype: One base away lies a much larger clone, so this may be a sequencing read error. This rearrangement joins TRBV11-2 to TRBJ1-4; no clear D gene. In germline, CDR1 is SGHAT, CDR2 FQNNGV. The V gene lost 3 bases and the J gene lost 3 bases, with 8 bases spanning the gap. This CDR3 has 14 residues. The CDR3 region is CASSFWGANEKLFF. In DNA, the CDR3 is TGTGCCAGCAGCTTTTGGGGAGCTAATGAAAAACTGTTTTTT. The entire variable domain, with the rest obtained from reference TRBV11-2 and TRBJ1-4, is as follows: EAGVAQSPRYKIIEKRQSVAFWCNPISGHATLYWYQQILGQGPKLLIQFQNNGVVDDSQLPKDRFSAERLKGVDSTLKIQPAKLEDSAVYLCASSFWGANEKLFFGSGTQLSVL.

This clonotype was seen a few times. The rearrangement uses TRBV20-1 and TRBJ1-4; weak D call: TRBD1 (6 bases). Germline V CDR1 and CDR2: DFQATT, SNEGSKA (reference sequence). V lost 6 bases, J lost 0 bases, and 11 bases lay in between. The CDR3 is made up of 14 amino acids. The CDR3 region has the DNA TGCAGTGCCAGGGGCACCCCAACTAATGAAAAACTGTTTTTT. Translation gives CSARGTPTNEKLFF.

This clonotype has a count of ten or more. Here the CDR3 DNA reads TGTGCCACCAGCAGAGTTGATAGCGGGATGGCGAACACCGGGGAGCTGTTTTTT. Translated: CATSRVDSGMANTGELFF. V and J are TRBV15 and TRBJ2-2; the match to TRBD2 covers 8 bases. Germline CDR1 is LNHNV and CDR2 is YYDKDF (reference sequence). The CDR3 contains 18 residues. V was pared by 1 base and J by 0 bases, with 7 bases of the junction left unmatched.

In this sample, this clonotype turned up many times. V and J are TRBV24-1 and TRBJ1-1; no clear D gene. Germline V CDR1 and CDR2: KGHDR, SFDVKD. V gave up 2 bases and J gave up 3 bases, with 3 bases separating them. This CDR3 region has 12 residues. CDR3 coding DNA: TGTGCCACCAGTGATTCGGACACTGAAGCTTTCTTT. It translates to CATSDSDTEAFF.

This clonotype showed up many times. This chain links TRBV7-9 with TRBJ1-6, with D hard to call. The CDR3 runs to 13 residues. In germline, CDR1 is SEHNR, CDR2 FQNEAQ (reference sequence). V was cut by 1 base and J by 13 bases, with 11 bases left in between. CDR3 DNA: TGTGCCAGCAGCTTAGTCGCACAAGGCCCCCTCCACTTT. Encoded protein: CASSLVAQGPLHF.

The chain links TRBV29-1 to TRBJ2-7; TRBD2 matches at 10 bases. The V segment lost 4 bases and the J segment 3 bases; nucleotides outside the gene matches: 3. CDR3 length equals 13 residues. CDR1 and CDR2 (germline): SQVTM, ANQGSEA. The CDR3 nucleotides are TGCAGCGTTGGGAGACTAGCGGGCTACGAGCAGTACTTC. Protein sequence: CSVGRLAGYEQYF.

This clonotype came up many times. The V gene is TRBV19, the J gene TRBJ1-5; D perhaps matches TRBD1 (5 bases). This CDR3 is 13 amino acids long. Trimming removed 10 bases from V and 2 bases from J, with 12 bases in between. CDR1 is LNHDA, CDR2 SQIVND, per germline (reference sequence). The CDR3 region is CATRAEGNQPQHF. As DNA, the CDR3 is TGTGCCACCAGGGCCGAGGGCAATCAGCCCCAGCATTTT.

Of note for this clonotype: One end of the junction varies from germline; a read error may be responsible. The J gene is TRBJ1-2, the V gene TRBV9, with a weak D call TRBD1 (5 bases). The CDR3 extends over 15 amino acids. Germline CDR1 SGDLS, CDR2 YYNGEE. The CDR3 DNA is TGTGCCATCAGCCCCACCTTGGGGACCTCGAACGGCTACACCTTC. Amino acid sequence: CAISPTLGTSNGYTF.

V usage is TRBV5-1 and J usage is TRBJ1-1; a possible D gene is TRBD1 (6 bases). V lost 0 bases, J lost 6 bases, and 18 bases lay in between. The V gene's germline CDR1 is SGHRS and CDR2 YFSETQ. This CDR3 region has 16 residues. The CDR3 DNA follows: TGCGCCAGCAGCTTGGCCATCGGGGGCGTTGGGGCTGAAGCTTTCTTT. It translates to CASSLAIGGVGAEAFF.

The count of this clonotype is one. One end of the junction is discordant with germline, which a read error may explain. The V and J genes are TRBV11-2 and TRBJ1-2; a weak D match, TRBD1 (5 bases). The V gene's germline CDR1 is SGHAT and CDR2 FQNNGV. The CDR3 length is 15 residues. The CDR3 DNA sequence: TGTGCCAGCAGCTTCCCCGGGACTTCTAACCATGGCTACACCTTC. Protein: CASSFPGTSNHGYTF.

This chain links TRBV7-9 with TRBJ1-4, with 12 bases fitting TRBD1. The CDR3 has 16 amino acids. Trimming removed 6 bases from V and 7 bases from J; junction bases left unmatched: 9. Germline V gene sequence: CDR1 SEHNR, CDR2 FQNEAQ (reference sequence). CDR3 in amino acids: CASSLRRDRGREKLFF. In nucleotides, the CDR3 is TGTGCCAGCAGTCTACGCCGGGACAGGGGGCGTGAAAAACTGTTTTTT.

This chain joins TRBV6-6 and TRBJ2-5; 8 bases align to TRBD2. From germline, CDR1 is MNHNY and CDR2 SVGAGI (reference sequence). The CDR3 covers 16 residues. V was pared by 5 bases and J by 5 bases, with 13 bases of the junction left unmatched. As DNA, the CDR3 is TGTGCCAGCAGTCGGGCTCTACTAGCGGCGATCGAGACCCAGTACTTC. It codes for CASSRALLAAIETQYF.

CDR3 nucleotides: TGTGCCAGCAGGAGAGGAGCGGCGTACCAAGAGACCCAGTACTTC. Translation gives CASRRGAAYQETQYF. This rearrangement joins TRBV5-8 to TRBJ2-5; a weak D match, TRBD2 (5 bases). Looked up from germline, CDR1 is SGHTS and CDR2 is YDEGEE. V was trimmed by 5 bases and J by 0 bases, leaving 14 bases between them. The CDR3 totals 15 residues.

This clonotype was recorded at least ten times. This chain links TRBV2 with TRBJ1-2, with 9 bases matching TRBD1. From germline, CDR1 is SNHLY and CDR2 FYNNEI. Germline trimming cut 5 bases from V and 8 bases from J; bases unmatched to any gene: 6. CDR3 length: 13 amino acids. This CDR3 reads CASSRDRVEGYTF. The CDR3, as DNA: TGTGCCAGCAGTCGGGACAGGGTGGAAGGCTACACCTTC.

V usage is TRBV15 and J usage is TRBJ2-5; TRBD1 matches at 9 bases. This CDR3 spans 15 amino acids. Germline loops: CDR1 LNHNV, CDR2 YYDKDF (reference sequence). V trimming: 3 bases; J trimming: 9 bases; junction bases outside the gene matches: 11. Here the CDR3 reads CATSRDRGGDQPQYF. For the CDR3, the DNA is TGTGCCACCAGCAGGGACAGGGGCGGCGATCAGCCCCAGTACTTC.

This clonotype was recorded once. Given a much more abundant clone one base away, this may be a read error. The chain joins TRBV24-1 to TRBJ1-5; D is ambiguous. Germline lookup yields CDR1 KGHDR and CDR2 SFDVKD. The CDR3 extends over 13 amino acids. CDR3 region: CATSDQSSQPQHF. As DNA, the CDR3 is TGTGCCACCAGTGATCAGAGCAGTCAGCCCCAGCATTTT.

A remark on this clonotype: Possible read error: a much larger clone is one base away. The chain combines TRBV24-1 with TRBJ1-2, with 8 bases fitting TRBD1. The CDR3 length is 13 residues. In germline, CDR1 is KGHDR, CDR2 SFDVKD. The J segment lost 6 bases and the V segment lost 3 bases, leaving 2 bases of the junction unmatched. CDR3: CATSDAGQDGYTF. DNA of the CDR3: TGTGCCACCAGTGATGCGGGACAGGATGGCTACACCTTC.

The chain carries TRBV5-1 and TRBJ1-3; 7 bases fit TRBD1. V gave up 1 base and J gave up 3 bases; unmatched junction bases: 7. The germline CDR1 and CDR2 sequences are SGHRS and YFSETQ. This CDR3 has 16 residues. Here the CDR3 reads CASSLLGQTIGNTIYF. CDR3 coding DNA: TGCGCCAGCAGCTTGTTGGGACAGACGATTGGAAACACCATATATTTT.

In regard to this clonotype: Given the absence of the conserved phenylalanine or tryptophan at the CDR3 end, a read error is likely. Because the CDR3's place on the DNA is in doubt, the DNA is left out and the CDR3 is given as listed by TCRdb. CDR3 sequence reads: CAISESRA. The V and J genes are TRBV10-3 and TRBJ2-7. Germline loops: CDR1 ENHRY, CDR2 SYGVKD. The CDR3 spans 8 amino acids, including both terminal residues.

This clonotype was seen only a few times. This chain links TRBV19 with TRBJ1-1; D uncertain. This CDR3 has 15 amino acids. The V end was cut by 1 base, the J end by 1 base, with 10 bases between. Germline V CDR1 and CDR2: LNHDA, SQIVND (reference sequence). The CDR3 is CASSIGGQQNTEAFF. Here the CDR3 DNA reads TGTGCCAGTAGTATAGGTGGGCAGCAGAACACTGAAGCTTTCTTT.

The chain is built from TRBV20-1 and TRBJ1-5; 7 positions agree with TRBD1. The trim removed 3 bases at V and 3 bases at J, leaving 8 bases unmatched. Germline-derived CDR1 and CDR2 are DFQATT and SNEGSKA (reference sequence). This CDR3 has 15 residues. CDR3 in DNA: TGCAGTGCTAGGGACAGGAAGAAATCCAATCAGCCCCAGCATTTT. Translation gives CSARDRKKSNQPQHF.

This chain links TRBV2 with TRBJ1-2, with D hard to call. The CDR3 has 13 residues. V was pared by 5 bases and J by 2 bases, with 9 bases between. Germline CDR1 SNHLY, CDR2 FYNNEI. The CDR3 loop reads CASSITQNYGYTF. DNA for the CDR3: TGTGCCAGCAGTATCACGCAGAACTATGGCTACACCTTC.